Following are 13 T cell receptor beta chains from one sample sequenced in a study of blood T cell repertoires in COVID-19 (dated by TCRdb to about 2020). Receptors were amplified or captured by the immunoSEQ multiplex PCR assay. This is the immuneACCESS table as TCRdb keeps it, with only in-frame sequences that have V and J called. A part of the clones is gone; compared with another copy, unresolved V genes explain less than half, and the rest is unexplained. The sample has 200,000 to 250,000 clones on record, around 80% of them singletons. The leading ten clones occupy roughly 2.9% of the sample. The specimen sequenced was peripheral blood. These receptors were taken from a man aged 50 to 59 with active or convalescent COVID-19.

This chain uses TRBV19 with TRBJ1-4; 8 bases fit TRBD1. This CDR3 region has 14 residues. V shed 6 bases and J 8 bases; nucleotides not matched to a gene: 8. The germline V gene has CDR1 LNHDA and CDR2 SQIVND (reference sequence). The CDR3 protein is CASRQTGGGEKLFF. In nucleotides, the CDR3 is TGTGCCAGTAGGCAAACAGGGGGTGGCGAAAAACTGTTTTTT.

This clone was counted a single time. The V call is TRBV4-1, the J call TRBJ1-3; D not resolved. The V end was cut by 3 bases, the J end by 1 base, with 10 bases between. CDR1 and CDR2 (germline): MGHRA, YSYEKL. The CDR3 covers 15 residues. In DNA, the CDR3 is TGCGCCAGCAGCCAGGCAGGCGTTTCTGGAAACACCATATATTTT. Protein: CASSQAGVSGNTIYF.

J is TRBJ2-1 and V is TRBV9; TRBD1 aligns across 10 bases. The germline CDR1 and CDR2 sequences are SGDLS and YYNGEE. With 4 bases clipped from V and 9 bases from J, the junction kept 10 bases outside the gene matches. This CDR3 is 15 amino acids long. Here the CDR3 DNA reads TGTGCCAGCAGCTTACCGGGACAGGGGACTGCTGAGCAGTTCTTC. This sequence encodes CASSLPGQGTAEQFF. The complete variable domain, with remaining parts taken from reference TRBV9 and TRBJ2-1, reads DSGVTQTPKHLITATGQRVTLRCSPRSGDLSVYWYQQSLDQGLQFLIQYYNGEERAKGNILERFSAQQFPDLHSELNLSSLELGDSALYFCASSLPGQGTAEQFFGPGTRLTVL.

This chain joins TRBV27 and TRBJ2-7; TRBD1 matches 10 bases. Trimming at V came to 5 bases and at J to 4 bases, leaving 8 bases not matched to a gene. Germline V gives CDR1 MNHEY, CDR2 SMNVEV (reference sequence). CDR3 length: 15 amino acids. CDR3 DNA sequence: TGTGCCAGCAGTGGCGCGGGACAGGGGAAATACGAGCAGTACTTC. Protein product: CASSGAGQGKYEQYF.

The chain is built from TRBV12-5 and TRBJ2-7; the D gene is possibly TRBD1 (6 bases). The CDR3 totals 15 residues. CDR1 is LGHNT and CDR2 is FRNRAP in the germline V gene. The CDR3 is CAVLQGIFPFYEQYF. The CDR3 DNA reads as TGTGCCGTCTTACAGGGAATATTTCCCTTCTACGAGCAGTACTTC.

The chain uses TRBV4-3 and TRBJ2-4; TRBD1 aligns across 7 bases. This CDR3 has 16 amino acids. Germline assignment: CDR1 LGHNA and CDR2 YSLEER. J was trimmed by 4 bases and V by 0 bases; bases with no gene match: 6. CDR3: CASSQDYKGAKNIQYF. CDR3 nucleotides: TGCGCCAGCAGCCAAGATTACAAGGGGGCTAAAAACATTCAGTACTTC.

This rearrangement joins TRBV27 to TRBJ1-1; a possible D gene is TRBD1 (6 bases). V shed 4 bases and J shed 3 bases, with 12 bases lying between them. Germline CDR1 is MNHEY and CDR2 is SMNVEV (reference sequence). CDR3 length: 14 residues. CDR3 region: CASSSRGSYTEAFF. CDR3 coding DNA: TGTGCCAGCAGTTCCAGGGGTTCGTACACTGAAGCTTTCTTT.

The V call is TRBV6-5, the J call TRBJ1-1; D perhaps matches TRBD1 (6 bases). This CDR3 is built from 14 residues. V lost 4 bases and J 2 bases, leaving 11 bases between the germline ends. CDR1 is MNHEY, CDR2 SVGAGI, per germline. The CDR3 region has the DNA TGTGCCAGCAGTTCGGGACACAAAAACACTGAAGCTTTCTTT. Protein: CASSSGHKNTEAFF.

The chain is built from TRBV9 and TRBJ2-3, with TRBD2 matching 14 bases. The CDR3 is made up of 18 amino acids. V lost 0 bases to trimming and J lost 7 bases; unmatched junction nucleotides: 10. Germline CDR1 and CDR2: SGDLS and YYNGEE. This chain's CDR3 is CASSVATGLAGELNTQYF. As DNA, the CDR3 is TGTGCCAGCAGCGTAGCCACGGGACTAGCGGGAGAACTGAATACGCAGTATTTT.

This sequence joins TRBV4-3 and TRBJ2-7, with 9 bases matching TRBD1. CDR3 size: 15 residues. V shed 1 base, J shed 5 bases, and the junction held 6 bases outside the gene matches. The V gene's germline CDR1 is LGHNA and CDR2 YSLEER. The CDR3 sequence: CASSQGGTGKDEQYF. The DNA of the CDR3 is TGCGCCAGCAGCCAAGGGGGGACAGGGAAAGACGAGCAGTACTTC.

The CDR3 nucleotides read TGTGCCAGCAGCAGGCAGGGCGGAACTAATGAAAAACTGTTTTTT. Protein product: CASSRQGGTNEKLFF. This chain joins TRBV6-2 or TRBV6-3 and TRBJ1-4; tentative D call: TRBD1 (5 bases). V lost 6 bases, J lost 1 base, and 12 bases lay in between. The CDR3 is 15 residues long. Germline CDR1 reads MNHEY; CDR2 reads SVGEGT.

The chain links TRBV2 to TRBJ2-1, with D uncertain. This CDR3 is built from 12 residues. Germline V gene lookup returns CDR1 SNHLY and CDR2 FYNNEI. V lost 1 base and J 7 bases, leaving 5 bases between the germline ends. CDR3 nucleotide sequence: TGTGCCAGCAGTGAAGACAAGAATGAGCAGTTCTTC. Residues: CASSEDKNEQFF.

In the case of this clone: This same CDR3 is encoded by further DNA sequences in the sample. The chain uses TRBV30 and TRBJ1-2, with TRBD1 as a possible D gene (6 bases). Trimming removed 1 base at V and 5 bases at J, with 8 bases between. CDR3 length equals 12 residues. Germline lookup yields CDR1 GTSNPN and CDR2 SVGIG (reference sequence). Here the CDR3 DNA reads TGTGCCTGGAGTGAACAGGGTTATGGCTACACCTTC. It specifies CAWSEQGYGYTF.